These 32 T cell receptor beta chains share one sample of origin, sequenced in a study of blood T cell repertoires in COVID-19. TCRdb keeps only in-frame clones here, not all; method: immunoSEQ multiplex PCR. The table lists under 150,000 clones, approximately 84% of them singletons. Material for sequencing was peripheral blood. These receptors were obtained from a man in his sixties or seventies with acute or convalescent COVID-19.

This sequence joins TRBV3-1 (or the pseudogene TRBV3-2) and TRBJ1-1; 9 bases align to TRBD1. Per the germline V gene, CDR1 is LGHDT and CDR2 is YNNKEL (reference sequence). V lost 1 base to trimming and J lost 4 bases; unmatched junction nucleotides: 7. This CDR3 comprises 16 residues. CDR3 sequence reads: CASSQGTGTGRTEAFF. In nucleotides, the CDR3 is TGTGCCAGCAGCCAAGGAACCGGGACAGGGCGCACTGAAGCTTTCTTT.

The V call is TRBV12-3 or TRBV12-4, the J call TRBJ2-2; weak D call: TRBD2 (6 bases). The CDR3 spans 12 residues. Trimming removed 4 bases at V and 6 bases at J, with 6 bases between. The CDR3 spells CASSWGAGELFF. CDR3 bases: TGTGCCAGCAGTTGGGGGGCCGGGGAGCTGTTTTTT.

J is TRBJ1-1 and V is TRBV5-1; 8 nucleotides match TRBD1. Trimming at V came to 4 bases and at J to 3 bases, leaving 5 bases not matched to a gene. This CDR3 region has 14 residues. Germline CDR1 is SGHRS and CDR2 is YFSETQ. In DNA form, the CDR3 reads TGCGCCAGCAGCCACCCGACAGGGGACACTGAAGCTTTCTTT. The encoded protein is CASSHPTGDTEAFF.

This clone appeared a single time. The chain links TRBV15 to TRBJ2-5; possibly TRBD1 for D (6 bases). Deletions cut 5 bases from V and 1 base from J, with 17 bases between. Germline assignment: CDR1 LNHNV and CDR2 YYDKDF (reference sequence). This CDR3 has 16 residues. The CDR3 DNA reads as TGTGCCACCAGCGGTATAGACAGGATGCCCCAAGAGACCCAGTACTTC. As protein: CATSGIDRMPQETQYF.

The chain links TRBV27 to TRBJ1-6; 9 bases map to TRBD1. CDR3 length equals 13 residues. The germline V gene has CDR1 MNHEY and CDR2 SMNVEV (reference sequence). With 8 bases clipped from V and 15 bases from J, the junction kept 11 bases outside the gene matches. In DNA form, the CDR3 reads TGTGCCAGCGGGGGGACAGGGTCAAGAGGCCTCCACTTT. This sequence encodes CASGGTGSRGLHF.

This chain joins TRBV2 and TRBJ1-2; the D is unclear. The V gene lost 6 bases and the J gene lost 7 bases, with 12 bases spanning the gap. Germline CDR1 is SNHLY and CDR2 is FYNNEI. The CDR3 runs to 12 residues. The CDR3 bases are TGTGCCAGCAGAGGAGGAGGGTTTGGCTACACCTTC. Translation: CASRGGGFGYTF. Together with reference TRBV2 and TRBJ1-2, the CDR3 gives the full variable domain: EPEVTQTPSHQVTQMGQEVILRCVPISNHLYFYWYRQILGQKVEFLVSFYNNEISEKSEIFDDQFSVERPDGSNFTLKIRSTKLEDSAMYFCASRGGGFGYTFGSGTRLTVV.

The DNA of the CDR3 is TGTGCCAGCAGTGAAGTGGGGGGGCCCTACGAGCAGTACTTC. Translating gives CASSEVGGPYEQYF. J is TRBJ2-7 and V is TRBV6-1; D might be TRBD2 (7 bases). Germline lookup yields CDR1 MNHNS and CDR2 SASEGT. The ends were cut back, 1 base at V and 2 bases at J, with 9 bases in the middle. This CDR3 spans 14 amino acids.

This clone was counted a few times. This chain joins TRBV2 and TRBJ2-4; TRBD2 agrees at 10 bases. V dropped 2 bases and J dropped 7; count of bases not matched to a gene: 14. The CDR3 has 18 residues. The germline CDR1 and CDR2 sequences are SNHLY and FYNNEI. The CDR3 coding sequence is TGTGCCAGCAGTGAAAGGAAGGGCCTAGCGGGGGCGAGGAACATTCAGTACTTC. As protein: CASSERKGLAGARNIQYF.

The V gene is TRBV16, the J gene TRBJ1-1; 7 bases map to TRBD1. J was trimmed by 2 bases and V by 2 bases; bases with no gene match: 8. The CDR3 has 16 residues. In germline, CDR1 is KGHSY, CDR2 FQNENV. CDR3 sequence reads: CASSQVSGTVNTEAFF. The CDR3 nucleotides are TGTGCCAGCAGCCAAGTTTCCGGGACAGTCAACACTGAAGCTTTCTTT.

The CDR3 DNA follows: TGTGCCAGCAGCCAAGATGGAGGGGGCTCCTATGGCTACACCTTC. It translates to CASSQDGGGSYGYTF. The chain carries TRBV3-1 (or the pseudogene TRBV3-2) and TRBJ1-2, with TRBD1 matching 7 bases. This CDR3 comprises 15 residues. With 0 bases clipped from V and 4 bases from J, the junction kept 5 bases outside the gene matches. The germline gives CDR1 LGHDT, CDR2 YNNKEL (reference sequence).

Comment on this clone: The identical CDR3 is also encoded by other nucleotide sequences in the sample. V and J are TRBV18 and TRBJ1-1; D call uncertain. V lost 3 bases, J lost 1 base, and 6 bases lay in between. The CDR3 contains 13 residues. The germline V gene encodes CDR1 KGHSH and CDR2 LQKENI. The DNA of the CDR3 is TGTGCCAGCTCACCCGACAAGAACACTGAAGCTTTCTTT. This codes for CASSPDKNTEAFF.

The CDR3: CASSLGAGGSNQPQHF. CDR3 nucleotides: TGTGCCAGCAGCTTAGGGGCAGGAGGTAGCAATCAGCCCCAGCATTTT. The V and J genes are TRBV7-9 and TRBJ1-5; no clear D gene. Between the trimmed V and J ends, which lost 1 base and 0 bases, there was a span of 10 bases. CDR1 and CDR2 (germline): SEHNR, FQNEAQ (reference sequence). CDR3 length equals 16 residues.

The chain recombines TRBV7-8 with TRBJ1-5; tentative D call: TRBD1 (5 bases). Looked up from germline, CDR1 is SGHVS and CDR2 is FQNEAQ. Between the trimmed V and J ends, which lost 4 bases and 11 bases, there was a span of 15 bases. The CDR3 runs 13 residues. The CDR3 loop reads CASSSVVGGAQHF. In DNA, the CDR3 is TGTGCCAGCAGCTCCGTCGTGGGAGGGGCCCAGCATTTT.

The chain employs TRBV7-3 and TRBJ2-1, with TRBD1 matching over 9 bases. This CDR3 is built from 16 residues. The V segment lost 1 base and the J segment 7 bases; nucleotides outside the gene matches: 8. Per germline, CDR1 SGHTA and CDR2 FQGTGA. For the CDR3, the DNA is TGTGCCAGCAGCTTAATAGGGACAGGGATTGCAAATGAGCAGTTCTTC. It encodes CASSLIGTGIANEQFF.

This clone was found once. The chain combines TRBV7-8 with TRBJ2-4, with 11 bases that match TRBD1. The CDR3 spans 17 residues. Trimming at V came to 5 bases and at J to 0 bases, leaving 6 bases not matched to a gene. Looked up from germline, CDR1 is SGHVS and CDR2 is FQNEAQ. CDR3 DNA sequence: TGTGCCAGCAGCGGAGGCGGGACAGGGGGAGCCAAAAACATTCAGTACTTC. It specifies CASSGGGTGGAKNIQYF.

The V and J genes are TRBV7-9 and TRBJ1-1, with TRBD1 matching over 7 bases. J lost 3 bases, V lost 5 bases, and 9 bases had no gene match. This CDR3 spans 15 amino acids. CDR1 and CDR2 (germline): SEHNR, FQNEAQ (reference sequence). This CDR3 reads CASSLLGGGYTEAFF. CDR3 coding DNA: TGTGCCAGCAGCCTACTAGGGGGCGGGTACACTGAAGCTTTCTTT.

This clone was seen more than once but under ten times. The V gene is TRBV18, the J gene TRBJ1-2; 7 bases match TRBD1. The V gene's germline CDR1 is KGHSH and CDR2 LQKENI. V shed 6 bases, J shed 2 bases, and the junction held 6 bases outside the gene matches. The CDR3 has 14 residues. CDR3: CASSPDRVNYGYTF. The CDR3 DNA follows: TGTGCCAGCTCCCCCGACAGGGTGAACTATGGCTACACCTTC.

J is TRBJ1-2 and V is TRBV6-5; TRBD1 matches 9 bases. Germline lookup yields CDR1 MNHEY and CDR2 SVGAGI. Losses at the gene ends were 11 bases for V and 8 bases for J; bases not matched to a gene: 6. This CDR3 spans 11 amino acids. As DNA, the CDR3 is TGTGCCGTTAGGACAGGGGAAGGCTACACCTTC. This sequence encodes CAVRTGEGYTF.

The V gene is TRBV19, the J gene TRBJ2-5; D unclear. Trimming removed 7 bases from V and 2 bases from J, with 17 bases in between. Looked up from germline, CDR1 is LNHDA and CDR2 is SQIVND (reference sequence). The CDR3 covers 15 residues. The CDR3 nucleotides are TGTGCCAGTACCCCATCGGCAGGTACACAAGAGACCCAGTACTTC. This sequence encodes CASTPSAGTQETQYF.

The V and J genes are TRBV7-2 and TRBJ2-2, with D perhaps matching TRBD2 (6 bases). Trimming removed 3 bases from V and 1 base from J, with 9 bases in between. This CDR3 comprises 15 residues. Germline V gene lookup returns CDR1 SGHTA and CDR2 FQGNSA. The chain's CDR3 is CASSLGGVNTGELFF. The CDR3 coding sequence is TGTGCCAGCAGCTTGGGCGGGGTGAACACCGGGGAGCTGTTTTTT.

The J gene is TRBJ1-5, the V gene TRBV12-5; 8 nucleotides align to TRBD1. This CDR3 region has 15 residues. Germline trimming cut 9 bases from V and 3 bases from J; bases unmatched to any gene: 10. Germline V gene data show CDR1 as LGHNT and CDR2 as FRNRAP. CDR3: CASRQTGGSNQPQHF. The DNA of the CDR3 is TGTGCTAGCAGACAAACAGGGGGTTCCAATCAGCCCCAGCATTTT.

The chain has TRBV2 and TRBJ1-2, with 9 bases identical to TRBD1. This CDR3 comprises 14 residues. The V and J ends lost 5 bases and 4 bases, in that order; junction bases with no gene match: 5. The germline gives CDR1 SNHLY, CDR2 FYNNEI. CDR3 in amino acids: CASSRDRVSYGYTF. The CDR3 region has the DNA TGTGCCAGCAGTCGGGACAGGGTTTCCTATGGCTACACCTTC.

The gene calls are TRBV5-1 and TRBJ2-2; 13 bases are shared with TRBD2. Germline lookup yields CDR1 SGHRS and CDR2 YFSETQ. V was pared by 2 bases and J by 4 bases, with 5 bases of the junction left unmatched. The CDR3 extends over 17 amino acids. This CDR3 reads CASSFTSGGAGTGELFF. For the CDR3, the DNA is TGCGCCAGCAGCTTTACTAGCGGGGGGGCCGGCACCGGGGAGCTGTTTTTT.

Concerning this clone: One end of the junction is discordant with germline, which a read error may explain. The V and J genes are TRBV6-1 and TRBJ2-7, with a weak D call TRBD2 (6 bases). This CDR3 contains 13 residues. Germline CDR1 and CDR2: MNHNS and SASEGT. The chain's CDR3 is CASREGLSYEQYF. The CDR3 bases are TGTGCCAGCAGGGAAGGACTATCTTACGAGCAGTACTTC.

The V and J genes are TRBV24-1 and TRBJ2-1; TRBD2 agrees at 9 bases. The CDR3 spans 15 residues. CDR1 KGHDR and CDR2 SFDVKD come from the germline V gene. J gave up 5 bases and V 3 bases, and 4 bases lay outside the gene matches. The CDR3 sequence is CATSDPRGGDNEQFF. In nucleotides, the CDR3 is TGTGCCACCAGTGATCCGCGGGGGGGGGACAATGAGCAGTTCTTC.

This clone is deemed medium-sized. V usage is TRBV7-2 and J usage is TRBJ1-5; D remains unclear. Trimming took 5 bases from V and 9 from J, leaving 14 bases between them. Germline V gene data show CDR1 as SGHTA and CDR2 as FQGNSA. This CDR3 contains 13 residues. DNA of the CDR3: TGTGCCAGCAGCCGAGACGGGGTAGGGCCCCAGCATTTT. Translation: CASSRDGVGPQHF.

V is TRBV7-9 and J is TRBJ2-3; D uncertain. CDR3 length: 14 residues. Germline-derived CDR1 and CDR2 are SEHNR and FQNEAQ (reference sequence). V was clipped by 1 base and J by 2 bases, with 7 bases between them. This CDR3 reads CASSLVLNTDTQYF. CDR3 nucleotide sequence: TGTGCCAGCAGCTTAGTCCTAAACACAGATACGCAGTATTTT.

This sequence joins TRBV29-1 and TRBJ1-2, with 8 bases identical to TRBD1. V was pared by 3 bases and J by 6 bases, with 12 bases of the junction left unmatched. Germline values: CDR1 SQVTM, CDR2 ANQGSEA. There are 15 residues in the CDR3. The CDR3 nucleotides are TGCAGCGTTGACCGTGGACAGGGACTGGCGAATGGCTACACCTTC. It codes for CSVDRGQGLANGYTF. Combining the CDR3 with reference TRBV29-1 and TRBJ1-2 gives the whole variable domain SAVISQKPSRDICQRGTSLTIQCQVDSQVTMMFWYRQQPGQSLTLIATANQGSEATYESGFVIDKFPISRPNLTFSTLTVSNMSPEDSSIYLCSVDRGQGLANGYTFGSGTRLTVV.

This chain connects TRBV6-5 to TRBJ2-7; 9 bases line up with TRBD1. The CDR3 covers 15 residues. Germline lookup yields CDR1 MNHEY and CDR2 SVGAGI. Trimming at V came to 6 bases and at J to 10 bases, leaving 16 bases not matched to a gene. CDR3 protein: CASSISNLGQGEQYF. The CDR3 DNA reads TGTGCCAGCAGCATCAGCAACTTGGGACAGGGAGAACAGTACTTC.

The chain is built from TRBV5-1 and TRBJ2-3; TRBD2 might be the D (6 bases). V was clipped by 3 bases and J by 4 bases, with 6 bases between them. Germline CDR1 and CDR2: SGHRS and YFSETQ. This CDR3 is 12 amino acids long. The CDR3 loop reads CASSSGADTQYF. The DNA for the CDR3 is TGCGCCAGCAGCTCGGGGGCAGATACGCAGTATTTT.

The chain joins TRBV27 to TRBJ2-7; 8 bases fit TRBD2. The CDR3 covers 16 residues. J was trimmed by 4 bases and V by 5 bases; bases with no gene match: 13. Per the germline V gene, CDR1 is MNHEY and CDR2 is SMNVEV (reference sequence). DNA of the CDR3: TGTGCCAGCAGTAACCCCCCCGGGACTAGTACGTACGAGCAGTACTTC. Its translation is CASSNPPGTSTYEQYF.

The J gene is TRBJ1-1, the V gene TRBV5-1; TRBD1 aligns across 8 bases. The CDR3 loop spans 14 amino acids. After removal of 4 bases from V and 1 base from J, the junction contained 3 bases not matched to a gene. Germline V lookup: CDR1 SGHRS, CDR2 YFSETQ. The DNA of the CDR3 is TGCGCCAGCAGCGGAGGGACAGGGAACACTGAAGCTTTCTTT. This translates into CASSGGTGNTEAFF. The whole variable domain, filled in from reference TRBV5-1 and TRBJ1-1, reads KAGVTQTPRYLIKTRGQQVTLSCSPISGHRSVSWYQQTPGQGLQFLFEYFSETQRNKGNFPGRFSGRQFSNSRSEMNVSTLELGDSALYLCASSGGTGNTEAFFGQGTRLTVV.